At least ten counts were recorded for the clone carrying this T cell receptor (beta chain). The antigen remains unidentified. Every participating donor contributed approximately 9.5 milliliters of peripheral blood through a draw. A second PCR of roughly 7 to 11 cycles used a sample-barcoded 5' primer and a J-beta primer mix. From the 5' RACE reads, TCRdb called clonotypes with MiXCR, one entry per CDR3 protein. In the table there are about 1.7 million distinct CDR3 sequences, roughly 30% of which are singletons. Looked up from germline, CDR1 is MDHEN and CDR2 is SYDVKM. This CDR3 comprises 13 residues. The ends were cut back, 8 bases at V and 0 bases at J, with 11 bases in the middle. This record comes from a study of blood T cells in healthy people across ages. Whole-study results and caveats: There was no known CMV status for donors, so expanded clonotype changes were possibly confounded.

This TCR derives from a woman aged 25 to 39 in good health. The V and J genes are TRBV28 and TRBJ2-7; either TRBD1 or TRBD2 may supply D (5 bases each). The specimen was blood. The CDR3 DNA is TGTGCCAGCGTCGAGGGGAGCTCCTACGAGCAGTACTTC. It codes for CASVEGSSYEQYF.